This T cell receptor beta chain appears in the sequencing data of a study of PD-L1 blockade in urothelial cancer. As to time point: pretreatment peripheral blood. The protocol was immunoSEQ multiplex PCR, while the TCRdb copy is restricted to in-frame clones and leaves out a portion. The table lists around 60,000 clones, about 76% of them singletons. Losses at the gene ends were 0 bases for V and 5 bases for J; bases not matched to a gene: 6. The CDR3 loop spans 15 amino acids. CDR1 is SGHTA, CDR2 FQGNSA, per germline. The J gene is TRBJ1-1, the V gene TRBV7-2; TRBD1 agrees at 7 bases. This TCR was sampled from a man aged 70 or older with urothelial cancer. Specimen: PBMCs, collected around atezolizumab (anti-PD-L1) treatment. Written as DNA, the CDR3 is TGTGCCAGCAGCTTAGCGAGACAGGGTGGTACTGAAGCTTTCTTT. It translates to CASSLARQGGTEAFF.